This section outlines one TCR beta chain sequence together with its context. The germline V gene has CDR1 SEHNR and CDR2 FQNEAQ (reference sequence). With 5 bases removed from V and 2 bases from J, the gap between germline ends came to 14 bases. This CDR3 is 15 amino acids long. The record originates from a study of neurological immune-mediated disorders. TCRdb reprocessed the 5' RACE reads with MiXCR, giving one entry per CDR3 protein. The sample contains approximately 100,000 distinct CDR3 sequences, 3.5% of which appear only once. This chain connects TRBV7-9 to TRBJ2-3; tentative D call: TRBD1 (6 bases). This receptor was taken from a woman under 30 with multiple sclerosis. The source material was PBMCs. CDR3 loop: CASSRDRLITDTQYF. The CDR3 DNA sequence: TGTGCCAGCAGCCGAGACAGGCTGATCACAGATACGCAGTATTTT.